Following are 3 T cell receptor beta chains from one sample sequenced in a study of blood T cell dynamics during melanoma immunotherapy. Profiled with immunoSEQ multiplex PCR; TCRdb holds only in-frame clones, not every one. The sample holds about 6,300 clones, over 90% seen once. Noted time point: pre-treatment baseline. Source: cell-free DNA from blood, taken from a patient treated with checkpoint blockade. All receptors come from a human donor with melanoma.

The V call is TRBV11-3, the J call TRBJ2-2; the D is unclear. The germline V gene encodes CDR1 SGHNT and CDR2 YENEEA. The CDR3 totals 13 residues. V shed 5 bases and J shed 4 bases, with 8 bases lying between them. In DNA, the CDR3 is TGTGCCAGCAGCGAAGCGCGCACCGGGGAGCTGTTTTTT. Its translation is CASSEARTGELFF.

CDR3 protein: CASSIDSSNQPQHF. In nucleotides, the CDR3 is TGTGCCAGTAGTATCGACTCGTCAAATCAGCCCCAGCATTTT. This chain links TRBV19 with TRBJ1-5; no definite D call. Per germline, CDR1 LNHDA and CDR2 SQIVND (reference sequence). CDR3 length: 14 amino acids. The V gene lost 3 bases and the J gene lost 4 bases, with 10 bases spanning the gap.

V gene TRBV19 combines with J gene TRBJ2-7; 8 bases match TRBD1. This CDR3 region has 14 residues. Germline V gene lookup returns CDR1 LNHDA and CDR2 SQIVND (reference sequence). V trimming: 2 bases; J trimming: 6 bases; junction bases outside the gene matches: 6. The CDR3 sequence is CASSIQGAHGEQYF. DNA of the CDR3: TGTGCCAGTAGTATACAGGGGGCTCATGGCGAGCAGTACTTC.